The 25 T cell receptor beta chains listed next were all sequenced from one sample in a study of read filtering for tumor transcriptome and immune sequencing. This library used roughly 370 ng RNA and molecular barcoded adaptors spanning alpha/delta and beta/gamma chains. TCRdb itself ran the reads through MiXCR, one entry per CDR3 protein. The sample includes 40,000 to 55,000 distinct CDR3 sequences, roughly 19% of them seen just once. Sequences were obtained from a population of CD138-negative cells sorted from bone marrow. These receptors were obtained from a donor aged 40 or older with multiple myeloma.

This clonotype was counted only a few times. This chain's CDR3 is CASSLGFVEAEAFF. CDR3 DNA sequence: TGTGCCAGCAGCTTAGGGTTCGTAGAGGCTGAAGCTTTCTTT. The V call is TRBV11-1, the J call TRBJ1-1, with unresolved D. There are 14 residues in the CDR3. Germline V gene data show CDR1 as SGHAT and CDR2 as FQDESV (reference sequence). V lost 1 base and J 6 bases, leaving 12 bases between the germline ends.

This clonotype was seen many times. This rearrangement joins TRBV12-5 to TRBJ1-4, with TRBD1 identical over 7 bases. CDR3 size: 14 residues. Germline V lookup: CDR1 LGHNT, CDR2 FRNRAP. The V gene end was trimmed by 6 bases and the J gene end by 8 bases; junction bases not matched to a gene: 9. For the CDR3, the DNA is TGTGCTAGTGGGCTGACAGGGAGTGGAGAAAAACTGTTTTTT. Translated, it gives CASGLTGSGEKLFF.

This clonotype has more than one count but fewer than ten. J is TRBJ2-5 and V is TRBV7-2; possible D gene TRBD1, 5 bases. Germline values: CDR1 SGHTA, CDR2 FQGNSA. The germline V and J ends were trimmed by 5 bases and 2 bases, with 9 bases remaining between them. This CDR3 spans 13 amino acids. CDR3 amino acids: CASSGHIQETQYF. Here the CDR3 DNA reads TGTGCCAGCAGCGGACACATACAAGAGACCCAGTACTTC.

This clonotype was detected ten times or more. The V call is TRBV2, the J call TRBJ2-1, with TRBD2 as a possible D gene (6 bases). CDR3 length: 12 amino acids. Trimming pared 8 bases from V and 9 bases from J, leaving 14 bases between. Per germline, CDR1 SNHLY and CDR2 FYNNEI. CDR3 bases: TGTGCCAGCCGCCGGAGGCGGGGTGAGCAGTTCTTC. Its translation: CASRRRRGEQFF.

This clonotype was picked up many times. The genes are TRBV5-1 and TRBJ1-1; the D gene is possibly TRBD1 (6 bases). Germline V gene data show CDR1 as SGHRS and CDR2 as YFSETQ. Trimming left V 3 bases short and J 5 bases short, with 17 bases between. This CDR3 spans 15 amino acids. The CDR3: CASSSFHQGRTEAFF. In DNA, the CDR3 is TGCGCCAGCAGCTCCTTCCACCAGGGGAGGACTGAAGCTTTCTTT. The whole variable domain, filled in from reference TRBV5-1 and TRBJ1-1, reads KAGVTQTPRYLIKTRGQQVTLSCSPISGHRSVSWYQQTPGQGLQFLFEYFSETQRNKGNFPGRFSGRQFSNSRSEMNVSTLELGDSALYLCASSSFHQGRTEAFFGQGTRLTVV.

The table lists this clonotype with a count of one. The V and J genes are TRBV20-1 and TRBJ1-5; D ambiguous. Trimming stripped 4 bases from V and 0 bases from J, with 7 bases between. The CDR3 runs 13 residues. CDR1 and CDR2 from the germline V gene are DFQATT and SNEGSKA (reference sequence). The CDR3 bases are TGCAGTGCTACGGACCCTAGCAATCAGCCCCAGCATTTT. Translating gives CSATDPSNQPQHF.

The sample holds many counts of this clonotype. The V call is TRBV18, the J call TRBJ2-5; D call uncertain. Between the trimmed V and J ends, which lost 5 bases and 5 bases, there was a span of 12 bases. CDR1 and CDR2 (germline): KGHSH, LQKENI. The CDR3 is 13 residues long. This CDR3 is CASSSDIGETQYF. The DNA for the CDR3 is TGTGCCAGCTCATCCGACATCGGGGAGACCCAGTACTTC.

The sample holds a few counts of this clonotype. V gene TRBV20-1 combines with J gene TRBJ1-4; TRBD1 matches 7 bases. This CDR3 has 14 residues. CDR1 and CDR2 from the germline V gene are DFQATT and SNEGSKA (reference sequence). J lost 7 bases, V lost 1 base, and 6 bases had no gene match. CDR3 sequence: CSARATGTAEKLFF. The DNA for the CDR3 is TGCAGTGCTAGAGCAACCGGGACAGCTGAAAAACTGTTTTTT.

This clonotype has ten or more counts. This chain connects TRBV24-1 to TRBJ2-5; D possibly uses TRBD1 or TRBD2 (5 bases each). This CDR3 comprises 14 residues. CDR1 KGHDR and CDR2 SFDVKD come from the germline V gene. Trimming cost V 3 bases and J 5 bases, with 12 bases left between them. The CDR3 bases are TGTGCCACCAGTGATGGGGGTGGAGCGGAGACCCAGTACTTC. This encodes CATSDGGGAETQYF.

This clonotype came up many times. The J gene is TRBJ1-2, the V gene TRBV7-9, with 7 bases aligning to TRBD1. The CDR3 loop spans 13 amino acids. Trimming cost V 5 bases and J 2 bases; bases outside gene matches: 2. CDR1 and CDR2 from the germline V gene are SEHNR and FQNEAQ (reference sequence). The CDR3 DNA follows: TGTGCCAGCAGCCAGGACAGGAACTATGGCTACACCTTC. Its translation is CASSQDRNYGYTF. Using reference TRBV7-9 and TRBJ1-2 for the parts outside the CDR3, the full variable domain is DTGVSQNPRHKITKRGQNVTFRCDPISEHNRLYWYRQTLGQGPEFLTYFQNEAQLEKSRLLSDRFSAERPKGSFSTLEIQRTEQGDSAMYLCASSQDRNYGYTFGSGTRLTVV.

This clonotype counts as medium-sized. The chain couples TRBV6-2 or TRBV6-3 to TRBJ2-1, with 7 bases identical to TRBD1. CDR1 is MNHEY, CDR2 SVGEGT, per germline. This CDR3 has 15 residues. Trimming at V came to 4 bases and at J to 12 bases, leaving 15 bases not matched to a gene. The CDR3 DNA follows: TGTGCCAGCAGTTCCGAGTGGGACAGTGCTTTCGGGCAGTTCTTC. Protein: CASSSEWDSAFGQFF.

This clonotype was recorded a few times. The CDR3 loop is CASIWREGRREQFF. CDR3 bases: TGTGCCAGTATATGGCGGGAGGGCCGGCGGGAGCAGTTCTTC. The chain uses TRBV19 and TRBJ2-1; 9 bases align to TRBD2. The CDR3 has 14 residues. Germline loops: CDR1 LNHDA, CDR2 SQIVND (reference sequence). J was trimmed by 10 bases and V by 7 bases; bases with no gene match: 11.

This clonotype was picked up many times. The chain combines TRBV20-1 with TRBJ2-1, with 9 nucleotides matching TRBD2. V was clipped by 3 bases and J by 6 bases; unmatched bases: 9. The CDR3 runs to 15 residues. Germline V gene data show CDR1 as DFQATT and CDR2 as SNEGSKA (reference sequence). The CDR3 DNA sequence: TGCAGTGCTAGGCCCCCTAGCGGGACAAGCAATGAGCAGTTCTTC. Its translation is CSARPPSGTSNEQFF.

This clonotype is judged medium-sized. The chain joins TRBV7-2 to TRBJ1-5; D gene uncertain. Trimming stripped 5 bases from V and 2 bases from J, with 7 bases between. This CDR3 is 13 amino acids long. Germline values: CDR1 SGHTA, CDR2 FQGNSA. Written as DNA, the CDR3 is TGTGCCAGCAGCCTCCGGGGCAATCAGCCCCAGCATTTT. Translated: CASSLRGNQPQHF.

This clonotype was observed at least ten times. The gene calls are TRBV20-1 and TRBJ2-2; TRBD1 matches at 8 bases. J lost 3 bases, V lost 6 bases, and 12 bases had no gene match. CDR1 and CDR2 (germline): DFQATT, SNEGSKA (reference sequence). The CDR3 runs 16 residues. The CDR3 nucleotides are TGCAGTGCAGCTCCAGGGGGCGGTAAATACACCGGGGAGCTGTTTTTT. Translation: CSAAPGGGKYTGELFF.

This clonotype was observed many times. This rearrangement joins TRBV27 to TRBJ2-3; D uncertain. Germline CDR1 MNHEY, CDR2 SMNVEV (reference sequence). The CDR3 is 13 amino acids. The ends were cut back, 6 bases at V and 0 bases at J, with 7 bases in the middle. The chain's CDR3 is CASSHRSTDTQYF. Here the CDR3 DNA reads TGTGCCAGCAGCCACAGAAGCACAGATACGCAGTATTTT.

The CDR3 nucleotides are TGCGCCAGCAGAAGGGACAGGCCTTCGCGTGAAGCTTTCTTT. It codes for CASRRDRPSREAFF. V is TRBV4-3 and J is TRBJ1-1; 8 bases agree with TRBD1. The germline gives CDR1 LGHNA, CDR2 YSLEER. This CDR3 spans 14 amino acids. V trimming: 6 bases; J trimming: 7 bases; junction bases outside the gene matches: 10.

Notes on this clonotype: A much larger clonotype is one base distant, so this may be a read error. The V gene is TRBV20-1, the J gene TRBJ1-1; D remains unclear. Germline CDR1 reads DFQATT; CDR2 reads SNEGSKA (reference sequence). The CDR3 is 12 residues long. Here the CDR3 reads CSANHLNTEAYF. Written as DNA, the CDR3 is TGCAGTGCTAACCATTTGAACACTGAAGCTTACTTT.

The CDR3 sequence is CASSHVCEQYF. DNA of the CDR3: TGTGCCAGCAGCCATGTGTGCGAGCAGTACTTC. The chain recombines TRBV3-1 with TRBJ2-7; D gene unclear. Germline V lookup: CDR1 LGHDT, CDR2 YNNKEL (reference sequence). There are 11 residues in the CDR3. V lost 3 bases, J lost 6 bases, and 6 bases lay in between.

Points on this clonotype: A read error may explain this, as a much larger clone is one base away. The J gene is TRBJ2-5, the V gene TRBV12-3 or TRBV12-4, with D perhaps matching TRBD2 (5 bases). The CDR3 sequence is 15 residues long. The CDR3 here is CANSGPRVGQETQYF. CDR3 nucleotide sequence: TGTGCCAACAGTGGTCCGAGGGTTGGTCAAGAGACCCAGTACTTC.

On this clonotype: At one boundary the junction diverges from the germline segment, which might be a read error. The chain recombines TRBV5-1 with TRBJ1-5, with a possible D match to TRBD1 (5 bases). Germline V gives CDR1 SGHRS, CDR2 YFSETQ. This CDR3 region has 15 residues. The CDR3 protein is CASEERDGADHPQHF. CDR3 DNA: TGCGCCAGCGAAGAAAGGGACGGAGCTGATCACCCCCAGCATTTT. Using reference TRBV5-1 and TRBJ1-5 for the parts outside the CDR3, the full variable domain is KAGVTQTPRYLIKTRGQQVTLSCSPISGHRSVSWYQQTPGQGLQFLFEYFSETQRNKGNFPGRFSGRQFSNSRSEMNVSTLELGDSALYLCASEERDGADHPQHFGDGTRLSIL.

Remarks on this clonotype: The junction departs from germline at one end; a sequencing error may be responsible. The chain employs TRBV11-3 and TRBJ1-1; possible D gene TRBD1, 5 bases. The CDR3 spans 13 residues. Germline V gene sequence: CDR1 SGHNT, CDR2 YENEEA. CDR3 region: CTSSLRGGSEAFF. The CDR3 nucleotides read TGTACCAGCAGCTTAAGGGGAGGCTCCGAAGCTTTCTTT.

This clonotype occurred many times. CDR3: CATSDPDMKNEQYF. DNA for the CDR3: TGTGCCACCAGTGATCCAGACATGAAGAACGAGCAGTACTTC. The V gene is TRBV24-1, the J gene TRBJ2-7; D unclear. V lost 3 bases and J 5 bases, leaving 13 bases between the germline ends. The germline CDR1 and CDR2 sequences are KGHDR and SFDVKD. The CDR3 spans 14 residues.

This clonotype came up many times. The V call is TRBV7-2, the J call TRBJ1-1; D unclear. The CDR3 runs to 14 residues. Germline values: CDR1 SGHTA, CDR2 FQGNSA. The ends were cut back, 1 base at V and 2 bases at J, with 8 bases in the middle. The CDR3, as DNA: TGTGCCAGCAGCTTAGGTCCGGTCAACACTGAAGCTTTCTTT. Protein sequence: CASSLGPVNTEAFF.

Note on this clonotype: This may arise from a read error, as a much more abundant clone is one base away. The chain uses TRBV19 and TRBJ2-3, with unresolved D. Germline values: CDR1 LNHDA, CDR2 SQIVND (reference sequence). The ends were cut back, 5 bases at V and 5 bases at J, with 11 bases in the middle. This CDR3 has 13 residues. CDR3 sequence reads: CASSVSRIDTQYF. The CDR3 region has the DNA TGTGCCAGTAGTGTCAGTCGCATAGATACGCAGTATTTT.